Presented here are 20 T cell receptor beta chains from one specimen sequenced in a study of blood T cell repertoires in COVID-19. TCRdb keeps only in-frame clones here, not all; method: immunoSEQ multiplex PCR. The sample has some 200,000 clones, 84% seen once; the top ten hold 2% to 2.5%. Material for sequencing was peripheral blood. The receptors shown here come from a woman aged 60 to 75 with acute or convalescent COVID-19.

This chain joins TRBV7-9 and TRBJ1-3; no firm D call. Deletions cut 8 bases from V and 0 bases from J, with 5 bases between. Germline V gives CDR1 SEHNR, CDR2 FQNEAQ (reference sequence). This CDR3 region has 12 residues. The CDR3 DNA reads as TGTGCCAGCTCCGGCTCTGGAAACACCATATATTTT. Amino acids: CASSGSGNTIYF.

V is TRBV13 and J is TRBJ1-6; TRBD1 agrees at 7 bases. The V gene end was trimmed by 7 bases and the J gene end by 9 bases; junction bases not matched to a gene: 12. Germline V gene sequence: CDR1 PRHDT, CDR2 FYEKMQ (reference sequence). The CDR3 contains 15 residues. CDR3 protein: CASNQQTGRGSPLHF. CDR3 DNA sequence: TGTGCCAGCAACCAACAGACAGGGCGAGGTTCACCCCTCCACTTT.

This clone is a singleton in its sample. With a much larger clone just one base away, this may be a read error. Other DNA sequences in the same sample also yield this CDR3. The rearrangement links TRBV5-4 to TRBJ1-1; maybe TRBD1 (5 bases). The ends were cut back, 1 base at V and 1 base at J, with 5 bases in the middle. The CDR3 length is 13 residues. Per germline, CDR1 SGHNT and CDR2 YYREEE (reference sequence). The CDR3 nucleotides read TGTGCCAGCAGCTTGCAGGGGAACACTGAAGCTTTCTTT. It encodes CASSLQGNTEAFF.

The chain carries TRBV5-5 and TRBJ1-4; D may be TRBD1 (6 bases). Trimming pared 5 bases from V and 7 bases from J, leaving 15 bases between. Germline lookup yields CDR1 SGHKS and CDR2 YYEKEE (reference sequence). The CDR3 spans 14 residues. Written as DNA, the CDR3 is TGTGCCAGCAGTTCGGACAGTTGGGGTGAAAAACTGTTTTTT. Protein sequence: CASSSDSWGEKLFF.

The CDR3 bases are TGTGCCAGCTCACCACAAGTAGATTCACCCCTCCACTTT. It specifies CASSPQVDSPLHF. The chain links TRBV18 to TRBJ1-6; no firm D call. The CDR3 consists of 13 residues. V lost 1 base to trimming and J lost 8 bases, with 6 bases between them. The V gene's germline CDR1 is KGHSH and CDR2 LQKENI.

The genes are TRBV7-9 and TRBJ2-5; 13 bases match TRBD2. J gave up 1 base and V 5 bases, and 13 bases lay outside the gene matches. The germline V gene encodes CDR1 SEHNR and CDR2 FQNEAQ (reference sequence). This CDR3 has 19 amino acids. CDR3 in DNA: TGTGCCAGCAGCCTCCTCAGACTAGCGGGGGGCCGTGGCCAAGAGACCCAGTACTTC. Translated, it gives CASSLLRLAGGRGQETQYF.

The chain carries TRBV30 and TRBJ1-4; D gene uncertain. The CDR3 length is 15 residues. V was clipped by 0 bases and J by 0 bases, with 8 bases between them. Germline-derived CDR1 and CDR2 are GTSNPN and SVGIG (reference sequence). CDR3 loop: CAWSVLGATNEKLFF. The CDR3 nucleotides read TGTGCCTGGAGTGTCCTCGGTGCAACTAATGAAAAACTGTTTTTT.

Only one count was recorded for this clone. The CDR3 loop is CASSFLFGSGGLRSTDTQYF. In DNA, the CDR3 is TGTGCCAGCAGTTTTTTGTTTGGGTCAGGGGGTCTTCGGAGCACAGATACGCAGTATTTT. V gene TRBV27 combines with J gene TRBJ2-3, with 7 bases aligning to TRBD1. The germline V gene encodes CDR1 MNHEY and CDR2 SMNVEV (reference sequence). J lost 0 bases, V lost 3 bases, and 18 bases had no gene match. This CDR3 spans 20 amino acids.

The chain is built from TRBV5-1 and TRBJ2-3; 8 bases line up with TRBD2. The CDR3 extends over 16 amino acids. The germline gives CDR1 SGHRS, CDR2 YFSETQ. J was trimmed by 2 bases and V by 0 bases; bases with no gene match: 5. The CDR3 DNA sequence: TGCGCCAGCAGCTTGGGGACTAGCTCAATCACAGATACGCAGTATTTT. The encoded protein is CASSLGTSSITDTQYF.

The CDR3 DNA reads as TGTGCCAGCAGCGTACTACAGGGGCTAAGGGACACCGGGGAGCTGTTTTTT. Translating it yields CASSVLQGLRDTGELFF. V is TRBV7-2 and J is TRBJ2-2; 7 bases are a match to TRBD1. Germline loops: CDR1 SGHTA, CDR2 FQGNSA. The trim removed 5 bases at V and 3 bases at J, leaving 12 bases unmatched. CDR3 length: 17 amino acids.

The rearrangement joins TRBV29-1 to TRBJ1-5, with 7 bases identical to TRBD1. Germline lookup yields CDR1 SQVTM and CDR2 ANQGSEA. The CDR3 consists of 13 residues. The V and J ends lost 6 bases and 6 bases, in that order; junction bases with no gene match: 8. The CDR3 here is CSVVTGSSQPQHF. The CDR3 DNA sequence: TGCAGCGTCGTGACAGGGTCGAGTCAGCCCCAGCATTTT.

The genes are TRBV30 and TRBJ2-5, with D perhaps TRBD1 (5 bases). Trimming removed 4 bases from V and 1 base from J, with 13 bases in between. The CDR3 is 14 residues long. CDR1 is GTSNPN, CDR2 SVGIG, per germline (reference sequence). CDR3 DNA sequence: TGTGCCTGGAATCGCGACAGAAGCCAAGAGACCCAGTACTTC. Translating gives CAWNRDRSQETQYF.

This clone was recorded a few times. The chain is built from TRBV28 and TRBJ2-3, with 10 bases matching TRBD2. This CDR3 is built from 14 residues. V trimming: 11 bases; J trimming: 4 bases; junction bases outside the gene matches: 9. Looked up from germline, CDR1 is MDHEN and CDR2 is SYDVKM. CDR3 sequence: CAACYSGGPDTQYF. CDR3 nucleotide sequence: TGTGCCGCGTGTTATAGCGGGGGGCCAGATACGCAGTATTTT.

This sequence joins TRBV3-1 (or the pseudogene TRBV3-2) and TRBJ1-2; the D gene is possibly TRBD1 (6 bases). Deletions cut 2 bases from V and 5 bases from J, with 18 bases between. The CDR3 covers 16 residues. In germline, CDR1 is LGHDT, CDR2 YNNKEL (reference sequence). CDR3 nucleotide sequence: TGTGCCAGCAGCCAATCGGACCGGACAGACTCGTATGGCTACACCTTC. The encoded protein is CASSQSDRTDSYGYTF.

The genes are TRBV4-2 and TRBJ2-2, with D possibly being TRBD1 (5 bases). This CDR3 region has 14 residues. V lost 2 bases to trimming and J lost 9 bases, with 13 bases between them. CDR1 is LGHNA, CDR2 YNFKEQ, per germline. CDR3 nucleotide sequence: TGTGCCAGCAGCCAACAATTAGGGGATTGGGAGCTGTTTTTT. It translates to CASSQQLGDWELFF.

The genes are TRBV2 and TRBJ2-2; a possible D gene is TRBD1 (6 bases). Germline-derived CDR1 and CDR2 are SNHLY and FYNNEI. The CDR3 length is 18 residues. Trimming removed 6 bases at V and 0 bases at J, with 20 bases between. The DNA for the CDR3 is TGTGCCAGCAGGTCCGGACAGCCCTTAGAACCGAACACCGGGGAGCTGTTTTTT. This codes for CASRSGQPLEPNTGELFF.

The chain joins TRBV5-1 to TRBJ1-1, with TRBD1 matching 8 bases. The J segment lost 4 bases and the V segment lost 3 bases, leaving 5 bases of the junction unmatched. CDR1 and CDR2 (germline): SGHRS, YFSETQ. This CDR3 is 14 amino acids long. The CDR3 here is CASSYGQGGTEAFF. CDR3 sequence (DNA): TGCGCCAGCAGCTATGGACAGGGCGGCACTGAAGCTTTCTTT.

In its sample, this clone was seen once. This chain connects TRBV7-9 to TRBJ2-1; 14 bases line up with TRBD2. The CDR3 is 17 residues long. The germline V gene encodes CDR1 SEHNR and CDR2 FQNEAQ (reference sequence). With V trimmed by 6 bases and J by 9 bases, 13 bases remained unmatched. The CDR3 region has the DNA TGTGCCAGCAGTCCCCACGGACTAGCGGGGGGATTAGGTGAGCAGTTCTTC. Translation gives CASSPHGLAGGLGEQFF.

Only a few counts were recorded for this clone. The chain employs TRBV20-1 and TRBJ1-6; perhaps TRBD1 as D (5 bases). Germline V gene lookup returns CDR1 DFQATT and CDR2 SNEGSKA (reference sequence). The length of the CDR3 is 13 residues. Trimming took off 3 bases at V and 9 bases at J, with 12 bases between the two ends. CDR3 nucleotides: TGCAGTGCTAGTGGGGGGGGTGGTTCACCCCTCCACTTT. Protein: CSASGGGGSPLHF.

The chain couples TRBV5-6 to TRBJ2-5; TRBD2 aligns across 14 bases. CDR3 size: 16 residues. Germline V gene lookup returns CDR1 SGHDT and CDR2 YYEEEE. With V trimmed by 0 bases and J by 5 bases, 3 bases remained unmatched. The chain's CDR3 is CASSLGLAGGHETQYF. The CDR3 nucleotides read TGTGCCAGCAGCTTGGGACTAGCGGGGGGGCACGAGACCCAGTACTTC. The variable domain in full, completed from reference TRBV5-6 and TRBJ2-5, reads DAGVTQSPTHLIKTRGQQVTLRCSPKSGHDTVSWYQQALGQGPQFIFQYYEEEERQRGNFPDRFSGHQFPNYSSELNVNALLLGDSALYLCASSLGLAGGHETQYFGPGTRLLVL.